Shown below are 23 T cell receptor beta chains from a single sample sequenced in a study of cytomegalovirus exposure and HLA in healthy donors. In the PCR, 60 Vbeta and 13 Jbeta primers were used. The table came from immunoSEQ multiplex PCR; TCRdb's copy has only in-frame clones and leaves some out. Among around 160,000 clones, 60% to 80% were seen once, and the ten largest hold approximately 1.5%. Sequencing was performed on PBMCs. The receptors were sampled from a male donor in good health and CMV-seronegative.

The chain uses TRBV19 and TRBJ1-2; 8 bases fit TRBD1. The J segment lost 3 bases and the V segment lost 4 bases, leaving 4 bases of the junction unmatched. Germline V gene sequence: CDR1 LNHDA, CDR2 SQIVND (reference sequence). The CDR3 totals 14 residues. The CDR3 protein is CASSRKTGDYGYTF. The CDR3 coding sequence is TGTGCCAGTAGTAGAAAGACAGGGGACTATGGCTACACCTTC.

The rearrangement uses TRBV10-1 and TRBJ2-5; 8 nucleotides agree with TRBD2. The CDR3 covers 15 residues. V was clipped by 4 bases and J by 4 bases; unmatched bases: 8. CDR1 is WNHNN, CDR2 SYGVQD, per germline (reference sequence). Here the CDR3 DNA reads TGCGCCAGCAGTGTCGGGGGGGGCGGGGGAGAGACCCAGTACTTC. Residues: CASSVGGGGGETQYF.

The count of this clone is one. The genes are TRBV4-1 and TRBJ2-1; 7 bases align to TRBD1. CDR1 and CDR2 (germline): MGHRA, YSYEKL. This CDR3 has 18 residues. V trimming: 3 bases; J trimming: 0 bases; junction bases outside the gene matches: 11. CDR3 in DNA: TGCGCCAGCAGCCATCCAACCGGGGCAGGGGGCTCCTACAATGAGCAGTTCTTC. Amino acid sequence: CASSHPTGAGGSYNEQFF.

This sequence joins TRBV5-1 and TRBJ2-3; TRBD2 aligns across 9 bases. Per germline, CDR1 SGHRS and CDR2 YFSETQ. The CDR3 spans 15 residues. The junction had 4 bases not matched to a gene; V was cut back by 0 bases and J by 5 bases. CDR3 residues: CASSLGGRAGDTQYF. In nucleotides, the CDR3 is TGCGCCAGCAGCTTGGGCGGGAGGGCCGGAGATACGCAGTATTTT. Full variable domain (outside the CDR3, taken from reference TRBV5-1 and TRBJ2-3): KAGVTQTPRYLIKTRGQQVTLSCSPISGHRSVSWYQQTPGQGLQFLFEYFSETQRNKGNFPGRFSGRQFSNSRSEMNVSTLELGDSALYLCASSLGGRAGDTQYFGPGTRLTVL.

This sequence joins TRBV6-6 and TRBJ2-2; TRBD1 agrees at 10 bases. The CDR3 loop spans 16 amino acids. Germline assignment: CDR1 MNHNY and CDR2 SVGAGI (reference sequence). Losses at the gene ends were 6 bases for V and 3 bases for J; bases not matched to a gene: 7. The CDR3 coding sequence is TGTGCCAGCAGGGACCGGGGACAGGGGCACACCGGGGAGCTGTTTTTT. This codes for CASRDRGQGHTGELFF.

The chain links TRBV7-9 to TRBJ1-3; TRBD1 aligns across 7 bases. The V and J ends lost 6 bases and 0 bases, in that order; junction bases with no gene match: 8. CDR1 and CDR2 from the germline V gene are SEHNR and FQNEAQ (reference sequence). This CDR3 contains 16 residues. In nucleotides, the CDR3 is TGTGCCAGCAGTCAAACAGGGGCCTCCTCTGGAAACACCATATATTTT. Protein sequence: CASSQTGASSGNTIYF.

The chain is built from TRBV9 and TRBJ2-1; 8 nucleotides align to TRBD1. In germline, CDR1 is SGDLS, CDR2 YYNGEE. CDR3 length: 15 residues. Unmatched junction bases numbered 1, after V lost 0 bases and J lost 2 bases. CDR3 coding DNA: TGTGCCAGCAGCGTAGGGACAGGGACCTACAATGAGCAGTTCTTC. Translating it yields CASSVGTGTYNEQFF.

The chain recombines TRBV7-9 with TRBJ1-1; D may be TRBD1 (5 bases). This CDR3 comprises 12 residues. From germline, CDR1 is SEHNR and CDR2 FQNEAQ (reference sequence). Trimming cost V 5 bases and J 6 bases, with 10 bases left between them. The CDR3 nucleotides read TGTGCCAGCAGCCCAGGGTCCCCTGAAGCTTTCTTT. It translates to CASSPGSPEAFF.

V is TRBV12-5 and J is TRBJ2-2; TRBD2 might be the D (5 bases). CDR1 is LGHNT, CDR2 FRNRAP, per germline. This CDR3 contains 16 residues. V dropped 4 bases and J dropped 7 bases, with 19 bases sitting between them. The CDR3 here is CASGSESGWGIGELFF. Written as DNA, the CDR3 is TGTGCTAGTGGTTCCGAATCGGGATGGGGTATCGGGGAGCTGTTTTTT.

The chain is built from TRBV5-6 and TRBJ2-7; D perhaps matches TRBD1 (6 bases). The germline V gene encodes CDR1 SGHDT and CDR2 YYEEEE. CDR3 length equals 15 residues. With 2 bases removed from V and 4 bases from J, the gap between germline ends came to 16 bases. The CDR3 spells CASSFPGATLYEQYF. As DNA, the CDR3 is TGTGCCAGCAGCTTCCCAGGGGCAACCCTTTACGAGCAGTACTTC.

The CDR3 reads CASRYRDRADYEQYF. Written as DNA, the CDR3 is TGTGCCAGCAGGTACCGGGACAGGGCTGACTACGAGCAGTACTTC. The chain is built from TRBV2 and TRBJ2-7; TRBD1 matches at 9 bases. The CDR3 extends over 15 amino acids. Germline loops: CDR1 SNHLY, CDR2 FYNNEI. J was trimmed by 3 bases and V by 6 bases; bases with no gene match: 9.

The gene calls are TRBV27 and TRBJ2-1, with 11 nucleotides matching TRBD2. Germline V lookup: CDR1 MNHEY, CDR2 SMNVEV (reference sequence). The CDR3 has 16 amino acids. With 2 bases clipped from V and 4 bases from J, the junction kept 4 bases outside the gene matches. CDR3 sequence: CASSLRASGGYNEQFF. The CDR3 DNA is TGTGCCAGCAGTTTAAGGGCTAGCGGGGGGTACAATGAGCAGTTCTTC.

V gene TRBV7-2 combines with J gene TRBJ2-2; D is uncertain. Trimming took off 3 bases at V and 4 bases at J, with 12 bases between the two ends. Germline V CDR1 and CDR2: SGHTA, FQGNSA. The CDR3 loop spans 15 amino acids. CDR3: CASSFRVLGTGELFF. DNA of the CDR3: TGTGCCAGCAGCTTCCGGGTCCTGGGCACCGGGGAGCTGTTTTTT.

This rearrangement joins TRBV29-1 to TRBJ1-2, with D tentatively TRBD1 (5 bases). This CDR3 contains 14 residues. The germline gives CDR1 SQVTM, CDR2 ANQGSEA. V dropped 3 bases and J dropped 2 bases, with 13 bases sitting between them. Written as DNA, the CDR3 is TGCAGCGTTGATAAGGGGAAGGGGAACTATGGCTACACCTTC. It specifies CSVDKGKGNYGYTF.

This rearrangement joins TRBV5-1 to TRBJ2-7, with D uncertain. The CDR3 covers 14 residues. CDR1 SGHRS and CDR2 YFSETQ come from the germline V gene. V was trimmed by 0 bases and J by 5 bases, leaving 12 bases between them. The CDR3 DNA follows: TGCGCCAGCAGCTTGGTCCCTACTTCGAACGAGCAGTACTTC. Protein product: CASSLVPTSNEQYF.

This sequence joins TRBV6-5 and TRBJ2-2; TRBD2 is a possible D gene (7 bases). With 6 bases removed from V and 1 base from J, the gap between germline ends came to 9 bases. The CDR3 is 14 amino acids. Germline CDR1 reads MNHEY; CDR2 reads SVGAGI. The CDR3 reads CASRGGLNTGELFF. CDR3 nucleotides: TGTGCCAGCAGGGGGGGGCTGAACACCGGGGAGCTGTTTTTT.

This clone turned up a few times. The CDR3 sequence: CATTRKGGTNYGYTF. The CDR3 DNA is TGTGCCACCACCCGGAAGGGGGGGACTAACTATGGCTACACCTTC. The chain combines TRBV27 with TRBJ1-2, with D possibly being TRBD1 (6 bases). CDR1 and CDR2 from the germline V gene are MNHEY and SMNVEV (reference sequence). V was cut by 10 bases and J by 0 bases, with 18 bases left in between. The CDR3 totals 15 residues.

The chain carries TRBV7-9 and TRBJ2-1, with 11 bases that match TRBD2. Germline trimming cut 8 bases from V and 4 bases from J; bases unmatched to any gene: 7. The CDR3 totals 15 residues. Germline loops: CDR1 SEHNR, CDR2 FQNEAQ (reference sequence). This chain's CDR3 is CASWGLAEEYNEQFF. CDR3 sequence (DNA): TGTGCCAGCTGGGGACTAGCGGAGGAATACAATGAGCAGTTCTTC.

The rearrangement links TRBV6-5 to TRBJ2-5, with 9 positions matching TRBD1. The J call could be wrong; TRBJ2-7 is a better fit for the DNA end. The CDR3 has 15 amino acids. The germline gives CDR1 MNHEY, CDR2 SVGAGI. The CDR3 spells CASSYSGQGDNEQYF. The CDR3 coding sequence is TGTGCCAGCAGTTACTCGGGACAGGGTGATAACGAGCAGTACTTC.

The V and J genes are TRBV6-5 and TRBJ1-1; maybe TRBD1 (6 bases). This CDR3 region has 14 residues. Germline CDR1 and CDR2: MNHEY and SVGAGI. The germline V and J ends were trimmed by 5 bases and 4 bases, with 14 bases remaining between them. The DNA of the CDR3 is TGTGCCAGCAGTCAGTCGGGCAGGGGCACTGAAGCTTTCTTT. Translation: CASSQSGRGTEAFF.

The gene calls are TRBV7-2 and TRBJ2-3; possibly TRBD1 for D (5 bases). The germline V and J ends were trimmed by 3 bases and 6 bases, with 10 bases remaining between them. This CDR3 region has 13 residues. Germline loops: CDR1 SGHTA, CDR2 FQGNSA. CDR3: CASSLNGADTQYF. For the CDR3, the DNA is TGTGCCAGCAGCTTGAATGGGGCGGATACGCAGTATTTT.

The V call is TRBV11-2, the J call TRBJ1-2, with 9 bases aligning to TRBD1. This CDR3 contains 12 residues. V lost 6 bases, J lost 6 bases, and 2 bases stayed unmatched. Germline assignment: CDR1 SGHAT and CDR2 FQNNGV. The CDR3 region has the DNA TGTGCCAGCAGTTGGGACAGGGATGGCTACACCTTC. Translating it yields CASSWDRDGYTF.

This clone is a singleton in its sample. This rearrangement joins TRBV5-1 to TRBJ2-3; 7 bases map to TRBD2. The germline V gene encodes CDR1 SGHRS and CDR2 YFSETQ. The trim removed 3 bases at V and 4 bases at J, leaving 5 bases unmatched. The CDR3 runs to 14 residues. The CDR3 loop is CASSSAGVADTQYF. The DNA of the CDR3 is TGCGCCAGCAGCTCCGCGGGAGTAGCAGATACGCAGTATTTT.